This entry lists 23 T cell receptor beta chains sequenced from one sample in a study of cytomegalovirus exposure and HLA in healthy donors (dated by TCRdb to 2016 to 2017). Receptor libraries were prepared by the immunoSEQ multiplex PCR assay. A mixture of 60 forward primers for TCR Vbeta segments and 13 reverse primers for TCR Jbeta segments was used in the multiplex PCR. The table was pulled from immuneACCESS by TCRdb, which kept in-frame rearrangements only. Such tables lose some clones; where checked, under half of the loss comes from unresolved V genes, and the rest has no known cause. The sample yields some 150,000 clones; 79% were counted once. The ten most abundant clones make up 2.1% of the sample. The sequenced material came from PBMCs. These receptors were obtained from a man aged 35 to 55 in good health and CMV-seronegative.

The sample holds one count of this clone. V usage is TRBV11-2 and J usage is TRBJ2-5; TRBD1 aligns across 7 bases. The assigned J gene may be wrong: the sequence end matches TRBJ2-7 better. Germline assignment: CDR1 SGHAT and CDR2 FQNNGV. The CDR3 sequence is 14 residues long. The CDR3 bases are TGTGCCAGCAGCTTTGACAGGGAGTCCTACGAGCAGTACTTC. This gives the protein CASSFDRESYEQYF.

This chain joins TRBV7-9 and TRBJ2-7; 10 positions match TRBD1. Germline V CDR1 and CDR2: SEHNR, FQNEAQ (reference sequence). This CDR3 is 17 amino acids long. After removal of 4 bases from V and 0 bases from J, the junction contained 9 bases not matched to a gene. In DNA form, the CDR3 reads TGTGCCAGCAGCTCGGGACAGGGGCCGGCTAGCTCCTACGAGCAGTACTTC. Protein product: CASSSGQGPASSYEQYF.

In regard to this clone: A junction end diverges from the germline sequence, so it may reflect a read error. This CDR3 is CSSSFNGGSGYTF. The CDR3 DNA reads TGTTCCAGCAGCTTTAACGGGGGATCTGGCTACACCTTC. The rearrangement joins TRBV7-9 to TRBJ1-2, with D perhaps TRBD1 (5 bases). The germline V gene encodes CDR1 SEHNR and CDR2 FQNEAQ (reference sequence). The length of the CDR3 is 13 residues. The whole variable domain, filled in from reference TRBV7-9 and TRBJ1-2, reads DTGVSQNPRHKITKRGQNVTFRCDPISEHNRLYWYRQTLGQGPEFLTYFQNEAQLEKSRLLSDRFSAERPKGSFSTLEIQRTEQGDSAMYLCSSSFNGGSGYTFGSGTRLTVV.

Note on this clone: Different DNA sequences within this sample yield the same CDR3. This chain connects TRBV28 to TRBJ1-6, with D possibly matching TRBD1 (5 bases). The germline V gene has CDR1 MDHEN and CDR2 SYDVKM. The germline V and J ends were trimmed by 4 bases and 7 bases, with 5 bases remaining between them. The CDR3 extends over 12 amino acids. CDR3: CASSSGNSPLHF. The CDR3 DNA reads as TGTGCCAGCAGTTCAGGGAATTCACCCCTCCACTTT. Combining the CDR3 with reference TRBV28 and TRBJ1-6 gives the whole variable domain DVKVTQSSRYLVKRTGEKVFLECVQDMDHENMFWYRQDPGLGLRLIYFSYDVKMKEKGDIPEGYSVSREKKERFSLILESASTNQTSMYLCASSSGNSPLHFGNGTRLTVT.

The gene calls are TRBV5-4 and TRBJ1-2; a weak D match, TRBD1 (5 bases). CDR3 length equals 16 residues. CDR1 SGHNT and CDR2 YYREEE come from the germline V gene (reference sequence). Trimming took off 1 base at V and 8 bases at J, with 21 bases between the two ends. CDR3 nucleotides: TGTGCCAGCAGCTTGCCCACCGGGGGGTTATATGCAGGCTACACCTTC. Encoded protein: CASSLPTGGLYAGYTF.

CDR3 sequence reads: CASSSRARDTEAFF. The CDR3 nucleotides read TGCGCCAGCAGCTCCCGCGCGCGTGACACTGAAGCTTTCTTT. The V gene is TRBV5-1, the J gene TRBJ1-1; D unclear. The CDR3 covers 14 residues. Germline V gives CDR1 SGHRS, CDR2 YFSETQ. Between the trimmed V and J ends, which lost 3 bases and 3 bases, there was a span of 12 bases.

This clone was recorded a few times. This chain uses TRBV6-1 with TRBJ2-5; the match to TRBD2 covers 7 bases. Germline loops: CDR1 MNHNS, CDR2 SASEGT. This CDR3 is built from 13 residues. The junction had 6 bases not matched to a gene; V was cut back by 8 bases and J by 3 bases. CDR3 nucleotides: TGTGCCAGCGTGCGGGGGAGTGAAGAGACCCAGTACTTC. Translation gives CASVRGSEETQYF.

The CDR3 DNA is TGCAGCGTTGCCCCGGGGGTTAGCACAGATACGCAGTATTTT. It encodes CSVAPGVSTDTQYF. This chain uses TRBV29-1 with TRBJ2-3, with a possible D match to TRBD2 (6 bases). The germline CDR1 and CDR2 sequences are SQVTM and ANQGSEA. The V gene lost 4 bases and the J gene lost 0 bases, with 11 bases spanning the gap. CDR3 length: 14 residues.

The chain has TRBV27 and TRBJ2-7, with D unresolved. Germline loops: CDR1 MNHEY, CDR2 SMNVEV (reference sequence). This CDR3 region has 15 residues. Trimming took 2 bases from V and 1 from J, leaving 12 bases between them. CDR3 nucleotide sequence: TGTGCCAGCAGTTTACTGGCAGGTTCTTCCTACGAGCAGTACTTC. Translating gives CASSLLAGSSYEQYF.

V and J are TRBV7-2 and TRBJ2-3; 13 bases agree with TRBD2. There are 17 residues in the CDR3. Germline assignment: CDR1 SGHTA and CDR2 FQGNSA. V shed 6 bases and J 4 bases; nucleotides not matched to a gene: 10. The chain's CDR3 is CASRPGLAGVGSDTQYF. In DNA, the CDR3 is TGTGCCAGCAGGCCTGGACTAGCGGGAGTGGGTTCAGATACGCAGTATTTT.

The rearrangement uses TRBV7-2 and TRBJ2-7; 7 nucleotides match TRBD2. The CDR3 covers 16 residues. The V gene's germline CDR1 is SGHTA and CDR2 FQGNSA. The junction had 9 bases not matched to a gene; V was cut back by 4 bases and J by 0 bases. The CDR3 DNA follows: TGTGCCAGCAGCTGGGACGCTAGCGGATCCTCCTACGAGCAGTACTTC. Encoded protein: CASSWDASGSSYEQYF.

The chain joins TRBV28 to TRBJ2-7; 8 positions agree with TRBD1. The CDR3 runs to 14 residues. Losses at the gene ends were 5 bases for V and 5 bases for J; bases not matched to a gene: 8. Germline loops: CDR1 MDHEN, CDR2 SYDVKM. DNA of the CDR3: TGTGCCAGCAGTCCGGCAGGGGGCAGGAACGAGCAGTACTTC. Amino acid sequence: CASSPAGGRNEQYF. Drawing the rest from reference TRBV28 and TRBJ2-7, the complete variable domain is DVKVTQSSRYLVKRTGEKVFLECVQDMDHENMFWYRQDPGLGLRLIYFSYDVKMKEKGDIPEGYSVSREKKERFSLILESASTNQTSMYLCASSPAGGRNEQYFGPGTRLTVT.

The V call is TRBV6-6, the J call TRBJ2-5, with TRBD2 matching 8 bases. CDR1 MNHNY and CDR2 SVGAGI come from the germline V gene (reference sequence). V lost 6 bases to trimming and J lost 5 bases; unmatched junction nucleotides: 5. The CDR3 runs 13 residues. The CDR3 here is CASRVGGGETQYF. The CDR3 bases are TGTGCCAGCAGGGTTGGCGGGGGGGAGACCCAGTACTTC.

The gene calls are TRBV4-1 and TRBJ2-1; a possible D gene is TRBD1 (5 bases). Trimming stripped 0 bases from V and 12 bases from J, with 9 bases between. Germline values: CDR1 MGHRA, CDR2 YSYEKL. This CDR3 is built from 12 residues. The CDR3 spells CASSQDLQGQFF. The CDR3 nucleotides read TGCGCCAGCAGCCAAGATCTGCAGGGGCAGTTCTTC.

Notes on this clone: Other DNA sequences within the sample encode an identical CDR3. V and J are TRBV7-9 and TRBJ1-5; a weak D match, TRBD1 (5 bases). Germline V gene sequence: CDR1 SEHNR, CDR2 FQNEAQ (reference sequence). V dropped 3 bases and J dropped 6 bases, with 12 bases sitting between them. This CDR3 contains 14 residues. The CDR3 DNA sequence: TGTGCCAGCAGCTTTGGGGGGGTAGGTCAGCCCCAGCATTTT. Its translation is CASSFGGVGQPQHF. The variable domain in full, with the rest retrieved from reference TRBV7-9 and TRBJ1-5, is DTGVSQNPRHKITKRGQNVTFRCDPISEHNRLYWYRQTLGQGPEFLTYFQNEAQLEKSRLLSDRFSAERPKGSFSTLEIQRTEQGDSAMYLCASSFGGVGQPQHFGDGTRLSIL.

In regard to this clone: One end of the junction is discordant with germline, which a read error may explain. The chain links TRBV7-9 to TRBJ2-2; 10 bases align to TRBD1. The CDR3 covers 16 residues. CDR1 is SEHNR and CDR2 is FQNEAQ in the germline V gene (reference sequence). The CDR3 loop reads CSSSQGQGKNTGELFF. The CDR3 region has the DNA TGTTCCAGCAGCCAGGGACAGGGGAAGAACACCGGGGAGCTGTTTTTT. Drawing the rest from reference TRBV7-9 and TRBJ2-2, the complete variable domain is DTGVSQNPRHKITKRGQNVTFRCDPISEHNRLYWYRQTLGQGPEFLTYFQNEAQLEKSRLLSDRFSAERPKGSFSTLEIQRTEQGDSAMYLCSSSQGQGKNTGELFFGEGSRLTVL.

This rearrangement joins TRBV7-2 to TRBJ2-3; the match to TRBD2 covers 8 bases. The trim removed 6 bases at V and 0 bases at J, leaving 5 bases unmatched. CDR1 is SGHTA and CDR2 is FQGNSA in the germline V gene. There are 15 residues in the CDR3. In DNA, the CDR3 is TGTGCCAGCAGATCCACTAGCGGAAGCACAGATACGCAGTATTTT. It codes for CASRSTSGSTDTQYF. The full variable domain, with the rest looked up from reference TRBV7-2 and TRBJ2-3, is GAGVSQSPSNKVTEKGKDVELRCDPISGHTALYWYRQSLGQGLEFLIYFQGNSAPDKSGLPSDRFSAERTGGSVSTLTIQRTQQEDSAVYLCASRSTSGSTDTQYFGPGTRLTVL.

The genes are TRBV6-5 and TRBJ1-2; 8 bases are a match to TRBD1. V lost 6 bases to trimming and J lost 6 bases; unmatched junction nucleotides: 0. The CDR3 covers 11 residues. From germline, CDR1 is MNHEY and CDR2 SVGAGI. CDR3 DNA: TGTGCCAGCAGGACAGGGGATGGCTACACCTTC. Its translation: CASRTGDGYTF.

The chain employs TRBV6-5 and TRBJ2-5; D is perhaps TRBD1 (5 bases). The germline gives CDR1 MNHEY, CDR2 SVGAGI. CDR3 length equals 13 residues. V was shortened by 8 bases and J by 4 bases, with 14 bases between the two germline ends. CDR3 loop: CASSRDEVETQYF. The CDR3 DNA sequence: TGTGCCAGCTCCAGGGATGAAGTAGAGACCCAGTACTTC.

The count of this clone is one. This chain joins TRBV6-5 and TRBJ2-5, with 12 bases identical to TRBD2. CDR1 is MNHEY, CDR2 SVGAGI, per germline. The CDR3 has 15 residues. The ends lost 4 bases at V and 4 bases at J; junction bases unmatched: 4. The CDR3: CASSSETSGRETQYF. The CDR3 DNA is TGTGCCAGCAGTTCCGAGACTAGCGGGAGAGAGACCCAGTACTTC.

This clone has a handful of counts. V usage is TRBV27 and J usage is TRBJ1-6, with D unresolved. Germline assignment: CDR1 MNHEY and CDR2 SMNVEV (reference sequence). The CDR3 runs to 14 residues. Trimming shortened V by 6 bases and J by 10 bases, and 16 bases separated the two germline ends. CDR3 protein: CASRTGERRSPLHF. CDR3 nucleotide sequence: TGTGCCAGCAGAACCGGAGAGAGGCGATCACCCCTCCACTTT.

The V call is TRBV18, the J call TRBJ2-5, with TRBD1 identical over 7 bases. The V gene end was trimmed by 3 bases and the J gene end by 10 bases; junction bases not matched to a gene: 14. The germline CDR1 and CDR2 sequences are KGHSH and LQKENI. There are 15 residues in the CDR3. The CDR3 here is CASSPKEGTASNQYF. DNA of the CDR3: TGTGCCAGCTCACCCAAAGAGGGGACAGCCTCAAACCAGTACTTC.

This clone has only one observation. The rearrangement uses TRBV19 and TRBJ2-6, with 7 bases lining up with TRBD2. The CDR3 runs 15 residues. Germline CDR1 LNHDA, CDR2 SQIVND (reference sequence). The junction had 1 base not matched to a gene; V was cut back by 5 bases and J by 0 bases. CDR3 DNA: TGTGCCAGTAGTGGGGGGGACTCTGGGGCCAACGTCCTGACTTTC. Translation: CASSGGDSGANVLTF.